A selection of T cell receptor beta chains follows, all from one sample in a study of shared clonotypes between healthy human individuals. The data were produced by immunoSEQ multiplex PCR, yet TCRdb's version contains in-frame clones alone and is incomplete. Among hundreds of thousands of clones listed, approximately 79% were seen once. The material sequenced was memory CD4+ T cells sorted from blood. These receptors all come from a woman in her twenties or thirties in good health. CDR3s leave out the opening cysteine and the closing phenylalanine or tryptophan.

V,CDR3
TRBV18,ASSGSPPGGKGYT
TRBV25-1,ASSPGTSAEQF
TRBV6-6,ASSYSGTEGAGELF
TRBV27,ASSTYRPHSNQPQH
TRBV28,ASFQGARYGYT
TRBV7-6,ASSLGGLAGGQY
TRBV6-1,ASTHGLANYGYT
TRBV28,ASSFRGANYGYT
TRBV6-5,ASSPSGRRYYEQY
TRBV28,ASTLNRAGGPEAF
TRBV2,ASREGETGIQY
TRBV7-9,ASKGGYLTDTQY
TRBV19,ASRRKGLAGDVNEQF
TRBV18,ASSRPSTDTQY
TRBV28,ASSPGYLYGYT
TRBV28,VSQSSNQPQH
TRBV5-1,ASSRDYGLYNEQF
TRBV2,ASRAGTAGNTIY
TRBV5-1,ASSFPGAYEQY
TRBV27,ASRVPGDTQY
TRBV14,ASSQESLTFWTGVYNGQF
TRBV5-1,ASSFSVASGTYEQY
TRBV27,ASRAEARITGELF
TRBV25-1,ASSATGEELYNEQF
TRBV30,AWSGISVLGGRVVRGYEQY
TRBV11-2,ASSPGQGDSGELF
TRBV19,ASSFQGASYEQY
TRBV25-1,ASSEQLFTEAF
TRBV27,ASSLSRVVSNEQF
TRBV7-8,ASSPWQGAEQY
TRBV4-2,ASSQEGTGTAYEQY
TRBV7-9,ASSLEGLAYNEQF
TRBV7-9,ASSLVSSGNTIY
TRBV2,ASRGVPQETQY